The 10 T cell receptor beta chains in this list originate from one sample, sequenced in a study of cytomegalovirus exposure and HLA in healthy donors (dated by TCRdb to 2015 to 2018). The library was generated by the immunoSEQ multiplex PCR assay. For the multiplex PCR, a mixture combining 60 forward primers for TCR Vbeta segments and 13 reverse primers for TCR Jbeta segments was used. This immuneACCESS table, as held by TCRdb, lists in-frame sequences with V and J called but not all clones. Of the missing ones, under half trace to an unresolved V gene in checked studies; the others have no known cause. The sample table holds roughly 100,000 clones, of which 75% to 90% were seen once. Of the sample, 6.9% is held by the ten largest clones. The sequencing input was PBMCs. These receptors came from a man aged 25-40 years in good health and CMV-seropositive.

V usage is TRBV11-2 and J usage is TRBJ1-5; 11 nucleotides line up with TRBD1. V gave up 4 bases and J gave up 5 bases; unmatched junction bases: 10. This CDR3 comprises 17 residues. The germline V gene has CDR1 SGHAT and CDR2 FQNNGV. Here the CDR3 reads CASSYRDRGIRDQPQHF. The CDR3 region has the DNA TGTGCCAGCAGCTACCGGGACAGGGGGATAAGAGATCAGCCCCAGCATTTT.

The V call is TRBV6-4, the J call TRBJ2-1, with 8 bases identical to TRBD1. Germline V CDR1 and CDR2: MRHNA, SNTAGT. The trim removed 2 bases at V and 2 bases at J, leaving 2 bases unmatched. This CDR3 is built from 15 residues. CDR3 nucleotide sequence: TGTGCCAGCAGTGACGGGGGACAGGCCTACAATGAGCAGTTCTTC. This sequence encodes CASSDGGQAYNEQFF.

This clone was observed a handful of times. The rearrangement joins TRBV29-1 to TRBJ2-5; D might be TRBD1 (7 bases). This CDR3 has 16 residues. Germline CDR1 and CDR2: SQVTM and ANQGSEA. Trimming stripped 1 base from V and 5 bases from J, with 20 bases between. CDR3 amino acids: CSVEGRQGLLEETQYF. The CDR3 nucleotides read TGCAGCGTTGAAGGGAGACAGGGACTTTTGGAGGAGACCCAGTACTTC.

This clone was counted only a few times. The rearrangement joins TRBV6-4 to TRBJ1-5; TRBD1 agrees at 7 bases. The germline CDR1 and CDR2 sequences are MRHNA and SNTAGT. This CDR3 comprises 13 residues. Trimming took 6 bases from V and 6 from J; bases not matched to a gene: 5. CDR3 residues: CASSPDRAQPQHF. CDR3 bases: TGTGCCAGCAGCCCAGACAGGGCTCAGCCCCAGCATTTT.

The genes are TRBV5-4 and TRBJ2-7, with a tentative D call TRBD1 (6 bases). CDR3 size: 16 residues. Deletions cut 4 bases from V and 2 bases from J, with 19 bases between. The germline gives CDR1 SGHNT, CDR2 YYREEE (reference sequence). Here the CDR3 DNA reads TGTGCCAGCAGCCCGGATCAGGGGCAAAACCCCTACGAGCAGTACTTC. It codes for CASSPDQGQNPYEQYF.

CDR3 residues: CASSVGTGTYEQYF. In DNA, the CDR3 is TGTGCCAGCAGCGTAGGAACAGGGACCTACGAGCAGTACTTC. This sequence joins TRBV9 and TRBJ2-7, with D possibly matching TRBD1 (6 bases). The CDR3 has 14 amino acids. Looked up from germline, CDR1 is SGDLS and CDR2 is YYNGEE. Trimming pared 0 bases from V and 2 bases from J, leaving 9 bases between.

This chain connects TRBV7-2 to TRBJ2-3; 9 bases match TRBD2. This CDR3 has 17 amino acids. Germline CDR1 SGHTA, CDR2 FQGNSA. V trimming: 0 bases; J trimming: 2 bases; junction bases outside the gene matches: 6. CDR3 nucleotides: TGTGCCAGCAGCTTAGCTGGGAGCGGGGGGCCCACAGATACGCAGTATTTT. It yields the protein CASSLAGSGGPTDTQYF.

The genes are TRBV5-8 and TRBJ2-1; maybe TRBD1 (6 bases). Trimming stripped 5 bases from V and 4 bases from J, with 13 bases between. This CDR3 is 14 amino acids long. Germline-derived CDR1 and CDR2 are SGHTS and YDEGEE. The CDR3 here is CASRNQDRYNEQFF. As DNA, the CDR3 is TGTGCCAGCAGGAACCAGGACAGATACAATGAGCAGTTCTTC.

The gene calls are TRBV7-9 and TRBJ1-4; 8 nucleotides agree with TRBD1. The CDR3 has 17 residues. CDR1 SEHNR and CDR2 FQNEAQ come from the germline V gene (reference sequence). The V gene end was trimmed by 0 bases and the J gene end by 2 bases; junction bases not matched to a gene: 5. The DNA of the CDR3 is TGTGCCAGCAGCTTAGCGTGGACAGGGTTTACTAATGAAAAACTGTTTTTT. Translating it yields CASSLAWTGFTNEKLFF.

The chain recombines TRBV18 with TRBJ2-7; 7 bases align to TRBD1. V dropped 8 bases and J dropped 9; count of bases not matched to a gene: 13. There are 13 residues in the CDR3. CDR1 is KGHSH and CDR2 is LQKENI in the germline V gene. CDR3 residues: CASRQGISAGQYF. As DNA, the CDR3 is TGTGCCAGCAGACAGGGTATCTCGGCCGGGCAGTACTTC.